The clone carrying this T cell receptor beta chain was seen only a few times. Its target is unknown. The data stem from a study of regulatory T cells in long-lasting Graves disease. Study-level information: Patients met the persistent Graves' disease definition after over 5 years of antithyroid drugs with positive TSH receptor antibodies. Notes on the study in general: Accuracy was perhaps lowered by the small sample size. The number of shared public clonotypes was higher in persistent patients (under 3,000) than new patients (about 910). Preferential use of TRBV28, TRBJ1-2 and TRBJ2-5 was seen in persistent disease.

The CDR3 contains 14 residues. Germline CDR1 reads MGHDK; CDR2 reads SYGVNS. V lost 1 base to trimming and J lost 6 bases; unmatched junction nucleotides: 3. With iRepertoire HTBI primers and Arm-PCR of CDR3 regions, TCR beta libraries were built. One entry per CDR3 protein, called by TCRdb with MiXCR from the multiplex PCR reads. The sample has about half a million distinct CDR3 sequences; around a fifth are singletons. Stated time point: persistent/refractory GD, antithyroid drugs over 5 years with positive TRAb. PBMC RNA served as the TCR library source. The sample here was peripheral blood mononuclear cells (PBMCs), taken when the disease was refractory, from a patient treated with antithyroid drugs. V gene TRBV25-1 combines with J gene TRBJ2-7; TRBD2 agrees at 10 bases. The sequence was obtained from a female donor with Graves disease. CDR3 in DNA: TGTGCCAGCAGTGAATGGACTAGCGGAACCGAGCAGTACTTC. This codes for CASSEWTSGTEQYF.